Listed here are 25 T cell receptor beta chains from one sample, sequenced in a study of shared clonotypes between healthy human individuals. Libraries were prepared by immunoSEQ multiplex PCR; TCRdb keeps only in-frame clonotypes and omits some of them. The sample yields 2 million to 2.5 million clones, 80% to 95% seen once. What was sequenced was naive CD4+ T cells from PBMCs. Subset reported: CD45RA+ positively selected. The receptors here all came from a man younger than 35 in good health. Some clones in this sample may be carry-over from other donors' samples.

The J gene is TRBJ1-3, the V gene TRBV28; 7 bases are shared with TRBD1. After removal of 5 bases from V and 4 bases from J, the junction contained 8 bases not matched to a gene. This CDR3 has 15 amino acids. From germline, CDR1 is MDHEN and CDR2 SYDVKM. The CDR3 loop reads CASSRSTGRGNTIYF. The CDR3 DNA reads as TGTGCCAGCAGTCGCTCGACAGGGAGGGGAAACACCATATATTTT. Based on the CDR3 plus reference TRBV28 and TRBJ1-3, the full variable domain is DVKVTQSSRYLVKRTGEKVFLECVQDMDHENMFWYRQDPGLGLRLIYFSYDVKMKEKGDIPEGYSVSREKKERFSLILESASTNQTSMYLCASSRSTGRGNTIYFGEGSWLTVV.

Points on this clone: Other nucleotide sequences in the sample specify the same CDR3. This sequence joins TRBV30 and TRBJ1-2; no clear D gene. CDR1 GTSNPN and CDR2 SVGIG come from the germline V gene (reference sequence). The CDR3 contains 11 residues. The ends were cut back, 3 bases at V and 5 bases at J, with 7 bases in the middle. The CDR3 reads CAWRSGYGYTF. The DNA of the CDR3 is TGTGCCTGGAGGAGCGGGTATGGCTACACCTTC.

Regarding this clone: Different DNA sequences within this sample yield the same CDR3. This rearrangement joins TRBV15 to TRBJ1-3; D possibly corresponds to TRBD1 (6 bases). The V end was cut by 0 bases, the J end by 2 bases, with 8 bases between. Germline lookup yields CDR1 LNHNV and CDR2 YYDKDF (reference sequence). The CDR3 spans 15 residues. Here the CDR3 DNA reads TGTGCCACCAGCAGAGATCGGGGGCCTGGAAACACCATATATTTT. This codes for CATSRDRGPGNTIYF. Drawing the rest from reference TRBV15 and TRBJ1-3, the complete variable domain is DAMVIQNPRYQVTQFGKPVTLSCSQTLNHNVMYWYQQKSSQAPKLLFHYYDKDFNNEADTPDNFQSRRPNTSFCFLDIRSPGLGDTAMYLCATSRDRGPGNTIYFGEGSWLTVV.

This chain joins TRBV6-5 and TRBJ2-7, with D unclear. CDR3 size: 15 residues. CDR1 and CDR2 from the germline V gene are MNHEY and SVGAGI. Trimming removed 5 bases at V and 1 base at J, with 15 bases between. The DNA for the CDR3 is TGTGCCAGCAGTCGTATCCAGACCAGGTCCTACGAGCAGTACTTC. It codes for CASSRIQTRSYEQYF.

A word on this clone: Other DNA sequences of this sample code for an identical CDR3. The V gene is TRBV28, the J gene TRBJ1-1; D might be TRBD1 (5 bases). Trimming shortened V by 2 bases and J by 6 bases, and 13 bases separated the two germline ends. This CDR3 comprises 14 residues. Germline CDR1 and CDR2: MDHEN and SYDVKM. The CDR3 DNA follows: TGTGCCAGCAGTTTAAGTGGGGGTGGCTCTGAAGCTTTCTTT. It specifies CASSLSGGGSEAFF.

For the CDR3, the DNA is TGTGCCAGCAGCCGGGGTGCGTATGGCGGGGCCAACGTCCTGACTTTC. Translated, it gives CASSRGAYGGANVLTF. The genes are TRBV7-2 and TRBJ2-6; D possibly corresponds to TRBD2 (5 bases). The CDR3 spans 16 residues. The germline V and J ends were trimmed by 5 bases and 4 bases, with 15 bases remaining between them. Germline assignment: CDR1 SGHTA and CDR2 FQGNSA.

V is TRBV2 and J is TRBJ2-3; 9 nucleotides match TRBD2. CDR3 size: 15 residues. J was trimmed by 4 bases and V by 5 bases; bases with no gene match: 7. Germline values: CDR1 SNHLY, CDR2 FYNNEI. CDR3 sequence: CASSRPGTSPDTQYF. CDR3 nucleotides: TGTGCCAGCAGTCGTCCCGGGACTAGCCCAGATACGCAGTATTTT.

The CDR3 bases are TGTGCCAGTAGTATAGGACTTCACCCTAGCACAGATACGCAGTATTTT. Translation gives CASSIGLHPSTDTQYF. The chain links TRBV19 to TRBJ2-3; D gene unclear. The CDR3 length is 16 residues. V dropped 1 base and J dropped 0 bases, with 11 bases sitting between them. The V gene's germline CDR1 is LNHDA and CDR2 SQIVND (reference sequence).

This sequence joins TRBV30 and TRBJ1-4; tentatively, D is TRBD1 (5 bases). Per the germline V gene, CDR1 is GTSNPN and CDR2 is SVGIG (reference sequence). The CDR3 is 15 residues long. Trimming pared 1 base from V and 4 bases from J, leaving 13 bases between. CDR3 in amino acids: CAWSDPRGSNEKLFF. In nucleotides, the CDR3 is TGTGCCTGGAGTGACCCGCGGGGCAGTAATGAAAAACTGTTTTTT.

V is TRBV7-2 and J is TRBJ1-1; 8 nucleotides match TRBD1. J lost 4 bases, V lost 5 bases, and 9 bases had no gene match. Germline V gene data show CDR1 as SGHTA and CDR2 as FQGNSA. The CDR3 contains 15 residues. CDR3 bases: TGTGCCAGCAGCGTCACAGGGGGTGGAGGCACTGAAGCTTTCTTT. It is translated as CASSVTGGGGTEAFF.

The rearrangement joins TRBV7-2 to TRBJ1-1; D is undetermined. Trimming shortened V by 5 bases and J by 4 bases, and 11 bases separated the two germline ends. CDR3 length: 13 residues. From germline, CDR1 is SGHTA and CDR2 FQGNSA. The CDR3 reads CASSQGWGTEAFF. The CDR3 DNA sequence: TGTGCCAGCAGCCAAGGGTGGGGCACTGAAGCTTTCTTT. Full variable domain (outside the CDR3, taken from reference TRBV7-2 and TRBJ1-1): GAGVSQSPSNKVTEKGKDVELRCDPISGHTALYWYRQSLGQGLEFLIYFQGNSAPDKSGLPSDRFSAERTGGSVSTLTIQRTQQEDSAVYLCASSQGWGTEAFFGQGTRLTVV.

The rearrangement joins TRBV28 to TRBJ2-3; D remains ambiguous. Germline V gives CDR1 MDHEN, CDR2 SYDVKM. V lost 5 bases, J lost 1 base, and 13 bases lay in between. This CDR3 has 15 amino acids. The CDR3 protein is CASSVPAPGTDTQYF. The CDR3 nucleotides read TGTGCCAGCAGTGTCCCAGCCCCTGGCACAGATACGCAGTATTTT.

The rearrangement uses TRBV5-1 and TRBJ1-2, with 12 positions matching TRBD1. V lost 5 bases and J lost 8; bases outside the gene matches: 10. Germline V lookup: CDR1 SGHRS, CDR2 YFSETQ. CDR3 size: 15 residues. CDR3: CASRKDRDRGLGYTF. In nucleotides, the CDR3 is TGCGCCAGCAGAAAAGACCGGGACAGGGGGCTCGGCTACACCTTC.

CDR3 region: CASSSRVAGVGNEQFF. Here the CDR3 DNA reads TGTGCCAGCAGTTCTAGGGTCGCGGGAGTAGGGAATGAGCAGTTCTTC. This sequence joins TRBV27 and TRBJ2-1; 7 nucleotides match TRBD2. Per germline, CDR1 MNHEY and CDR2 SMNVEV (reference sequence). The J segment lost 7 bases and the V segment lost 4 bases, leaving 13 bases of the junction unmatched. The CDR3 loop spans 16 amino acids.

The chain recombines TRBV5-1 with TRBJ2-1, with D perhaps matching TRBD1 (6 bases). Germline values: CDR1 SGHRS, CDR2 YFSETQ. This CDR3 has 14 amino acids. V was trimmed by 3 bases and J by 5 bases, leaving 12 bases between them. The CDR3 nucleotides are TGCGCCAGCAGCTCCCTGAGGGGGAACAATGAGCAGTTCTTC. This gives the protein CASSSLRGNNEQFF.

The DNA of the CDR3 is TGTGCCACCAGCAGAGATTTGGGCGGGACTAGCGGCTTCTTC. Translating gives CATSRDLGGTSGFF. The chain recombines TRBV15 with TRBJ2-1, with 11 bases matching TRBD2. The germline CDR1 and CDR2 sequences are LNHNV and YYDKDF (reference sequence). The CDR3 sequence is 14 residues long. The V gene end was trimmed by 0 bases and the J gene end by 16 bases; junction bases not matched to a gene: 8. The entire variable domain, with the rest obtained from reference TRBV15 and TRBJ2-1, is as follows: DAMVIQNPRYQVTQFGKPVTLSCSQTLNHNVMYWYQQKSSQAPKLLFHYYDKDFNNEADTPDNFQSRRPNTSFCFLDIRSPGLGDTAMYLCATSRDLGGTSGFFGPGTRLTVL.

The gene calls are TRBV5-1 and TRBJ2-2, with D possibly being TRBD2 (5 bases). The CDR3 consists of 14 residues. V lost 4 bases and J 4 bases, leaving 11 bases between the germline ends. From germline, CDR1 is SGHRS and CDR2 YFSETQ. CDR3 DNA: TGCGCCAGCAGCCCGGGGTACCCCACCGGGGAGCTGTTTTTT. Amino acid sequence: CASSPGYPTGELFF.

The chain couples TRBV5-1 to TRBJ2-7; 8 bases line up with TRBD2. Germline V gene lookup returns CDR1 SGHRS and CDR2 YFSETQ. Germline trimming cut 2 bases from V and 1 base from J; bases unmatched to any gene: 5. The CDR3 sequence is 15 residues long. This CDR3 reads CASSLSGSRSYEQYF. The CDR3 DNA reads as TGCGCCAGCAGCTTAAGCGGGAGCCGTTCCTACGAGCAGTACTTC.

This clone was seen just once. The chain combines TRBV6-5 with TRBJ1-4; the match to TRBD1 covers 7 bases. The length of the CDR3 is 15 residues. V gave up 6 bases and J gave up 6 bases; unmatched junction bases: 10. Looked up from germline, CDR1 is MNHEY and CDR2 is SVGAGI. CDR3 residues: CASRKTGESDEKLFF. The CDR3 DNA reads TGTGCCAGCAGAAAAACAGGGGAGAGTGATGAAAAACTGTTTTTT.

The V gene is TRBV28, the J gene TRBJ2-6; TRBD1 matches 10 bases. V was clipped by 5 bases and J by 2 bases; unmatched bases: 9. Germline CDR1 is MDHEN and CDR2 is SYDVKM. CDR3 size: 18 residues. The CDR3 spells CASSNRPGQGTGANVLTF. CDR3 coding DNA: TGTGCCAGCAGTAATCGTCCGGGACAGGGGACTGGGGCCAACGTCCTGACTTTC.

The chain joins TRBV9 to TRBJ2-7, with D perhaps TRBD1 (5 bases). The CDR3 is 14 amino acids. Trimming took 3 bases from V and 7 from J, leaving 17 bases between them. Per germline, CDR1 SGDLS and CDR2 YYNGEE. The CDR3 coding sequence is TGTGCCAGCAGCGAAGGGGATGTGCTCCTGGAGCAGTACTTC. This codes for CASSEGDVLLEQYF.

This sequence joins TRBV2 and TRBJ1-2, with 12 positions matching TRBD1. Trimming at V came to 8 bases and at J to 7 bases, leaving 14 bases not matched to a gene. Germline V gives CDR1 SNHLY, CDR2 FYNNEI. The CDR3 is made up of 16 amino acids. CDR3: CASFAGTGGRSGGYTF. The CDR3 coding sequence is TGTGCCAGCTTTGCCGGGACAGGGGGCAGGAGCGGTGGCTACACCTTC.

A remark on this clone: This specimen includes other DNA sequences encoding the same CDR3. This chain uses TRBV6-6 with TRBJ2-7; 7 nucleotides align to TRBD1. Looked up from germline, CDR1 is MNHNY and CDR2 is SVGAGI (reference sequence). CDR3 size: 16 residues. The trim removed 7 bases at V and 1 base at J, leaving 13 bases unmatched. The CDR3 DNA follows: TGTGCCAGCACTTTCTCTCCTCAGACAGGGTCCTACGAGCAGTACTTC. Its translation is CASTFSPQTGSYEQYF.

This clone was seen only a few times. The CDR3 here is CSARDRLRAFF. The CDR3 DNA follows: TGCAGTGCTAGAGATCGTCTGCGGGCTTTCTTT. The chain carries TRBV20-1 and TRBJ1-1; D remains unclear. V was trimmed by 0 bases and J by 11 bases, leaving 10 bases between them. Per germline, CDR1 DFQATT and CDR2 SNEGSKA (reference sequence). The CDR3 length is 11 residues.

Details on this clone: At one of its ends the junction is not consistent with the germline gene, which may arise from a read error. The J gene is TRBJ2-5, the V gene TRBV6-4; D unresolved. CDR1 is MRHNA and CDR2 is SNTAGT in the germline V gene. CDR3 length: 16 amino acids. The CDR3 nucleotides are TGTGCCAGCAGTGCCCCCTCCGCTCGACGACAAGGGACCCAGTACTTC. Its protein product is CASSAPSARRQGTQYF.